Each of the 14 T cell receptor beta chains below was sequenced from the same sample in a study of CD8 T cells in ankylosing spondylitis. Findings of the study overall: For ankylosing spondylitis blood, a TCR beta motif of about eight highly homologous variants appeared characteristic.

Antigen specificity for these receptors is unknown. MiXCR, applied by TCRdb to the 5' RACE reads, yields one record per CDR3 protein. Counted here are approximately 300,000 distinct CDR3 sequences, 6.5% to 10% occurring once; the ten biggest clones make up roughly 15%. Sample: blood, either unsorted or a sorted T cell fraction (not recorded which). These receptors were obtained from a male donor with ankylosing spondylitis.

This clonotype was detected many times. The V call is TRBV12-3 or TRBV12-4, the J call TRBJ2-4; TRBD2 matches at 9 bases. The CDR3 spans 16 residues. With V trimmed by 6 bases and J by 2 bases, 8 bases remained unmatched. CDR3 amino acids: CASSRYSGSSKNIQYF. The CDR3 DNA sequence: TGTGCCAGCAGCCGCTATAGCGGGAGTTCCAAAAACATTCAGTACTTC.

In its sample, this clonotype was seen a few times. The rearrangement links TRBV3-1 to TRBJ2-7; weak D call: TRBD1 (5 bases). CDR1 is LGHDT and CDR2 is YNNKEL in the germline V gene (reference sequence). With 1 base removed from V and 3 bases from J, the gap between germline ends came to 10 bases. The CDR3 contains 14 residues. CDR3 in DNA: TGTGCCAGCAGCCAAGCAGGGTTCTACTACGAGCAGTACTTC. This translates into CASSQAGFYYEQYF.

This clonotype was recorded a few times. The chain has TRBV30 and TRBJ1-4; D not certain. V dropped 0 bases and J dropped 8 bases, with 13 bases sitting between them. Germline V gives CDR1 GTSNPN, CDR2 SVGIG (reference sequence). CDR3 size: 14 residues. Here the CDR3 DNA reads TGTGCCTGGAGTGTGGGATTGGCGGGGGAAAAACTGTTTTTT. The encoded protein is CAWSVGLAGEKLFF.

This clonotype was seen a single time. V gene TRBV20-1 combines with J gene TRBJ2-7; D may be TRBD1 (5 bases). Trimming stripped 2 bases from V and 3 bases from J, with 11 bases between. Germline V CDR1 and CDR2: DFQATT, SNEGSKA (reference sequence). The CDR3 covers 13 residues. CDR3 nucleotides: TGCAGTGCTAGAAAAGCAGGGCGCTACGAGCAGTACTTC. Translation gives CSARKAGRYEQYF.

This clonotype occurred many times. The rearrangement joins TRBV20-1 to TRBJ2-5; 11 nucleotides align to TRBD2. V dropped 7 bases and J dropped 5; count of bases not matched to a gene: 9. Germline V gives CDR1 DFQATT, CDR2 SNEGSKA (reference sequence). The CDR3 sequence is 14 residues long. The CDR3 DNA follows: TGCAGTGTTTTGACTAGCGGGATAGGGGAGACCCAGTACTTC. It encodes CSVLTSGIGETQYF.

This clonotype was detected many times. The genes are TRBV10-3 and TRBJ2-2; D unresolved. The germline V and J ends were trimmed by 10 bases and 6 bases, with 12 bases remaining between them. Germline V gives CDR1 ENHRY, CDR2 SYGVKD. The CDR3 runs 12 residues. CDR3 region: CANPRWAGELFF. The CDR3 region has the DNA TGTGCCAACCCGAGGTGGGCCGGGGAGCTGTTTTTT.

Concerning this clonotype itself: Possible read error: a much larger clone is one base away. V usage is TRBV2 and J usage is TRBJ2-7, with D possibly matching TRBD1 (5 bases). Germline V CDR1 and CDR2: SNHLY, FYNNEI. This CDR3 has 14 residues. As DNA, the CDR3 is TGTGCCAGCAGTGATAAGGAGACAGCCTACGAGCTGTACTTC. Translated: CASSDKETAYELYF. Full variable domain (remainder filled in from reference TRBV2 and TRBJ2-7): EPEVTQTPSHQVTQMGQEVILRCVPISNHLYFYWYRQILGQKVEFLVSFYNNEISEKSEIFDDQFSVERPDGSNFTLKIRSTKLEDSAMYFCASSDKETAYELYFGPGTRLTVT.

The V and J genes are TRBV7-3 and TRBJ2-1, with TRBD1 matching 9 bases. The CDR3 length is 16 residues. Trimming at V came to 3 bases and at J to 2 bases, leaving 5 bases not matched to a gene. Germline CDR1 reads SGHTA; CDR2 reads FQGTGA. CDR3 DNA sequence: TGTGCCAGCAGCTTTACGGGACAGGGCCCCTACAATGAGCAGTTCTTC. This codes for CASSFTGQGPYNEQFF.

This clonotype was seen more than once but under ten times. The chain joins TRBV18 to TRBJ1-5; the D is unclear. Germline CDR1 and CDR2: KGHSH and LQKENI. This CDR3 comprises 13 residues. The germline V and J ends were trimmed by 6 bases and 7 bases, with 13 bases remaining between them. This CDR3 reads CASSLKPGQPQHF. CDR3 DNA sequence: TGTGCCAGCTCCCTAAAGCCGGGCCAGCCCCAGCATTTT. The full variable domain, with the rest looked up from reference TRBV18 and TRBJ1-5, is NAGVMQNPRHLVRRRGQEARLRCSPMKGHSHVYWYRQLPEEGLKFMVYLQKENIIDESGMPKERFSAEFPKEGPSILRIQQVVRGDSAAYFCASSLKPGQPQHFGDGTRLSIL.

This clonotype was recorded many times. The J gene is TRBJ2-6, the V gene TRBV7-3, with D uncertain. This CDR3 region has 14 residues. The germline gives CDR1 SGHTA, CDR2 FQGTGA. V lost 5 bases and J lost 4, with 9 bases in between. The chain's CDR3 is CASSVSSGANVLTF. DNA for the CDR3: TGTGCCAGCAGCGTGTCATCGGGGGCCAACGTCCTGACTTTC.

This clonotype has only a few counts. The chain joins TRBV11-2 to TRBJ2-7, with TRBD2 identical over 9 bases. The CDR3 length is 20 residues. The junction had 21 bases not matched to a gene; V was cut back by 6 bases and J by 0 bases. Germline CDR1 reads SGHAT; CDR2 reads FQNNGV. CDR3 nucleotide sequence: TGTGCCAGCAGTAGGGGCAGGGGGACTAGCCTTGGAACGGGCTCCTACGAGCAGTACTTC. As protein: CASSRGRGTSLGTGSYEQYF.

As concerns this clonotype: A much larger clone lies a single base off, so this may be a read error. The chain joins TRBV20-1 to TRBJ2-1; 9 nucleotides align to TRBD2. The junction had 1 base not matched to a gene; V was cut back by 3 bases and J by 4 bases. This CDR3 has 13 residues. In germline, CDR1 is DFQATT, CDR2 SNEGSKA (reference sequence). CDR3 DNA sequence: TGCAGTGCTAGGCTAGCGGGGTACAATGAGCAGTTCTTC. Translated: CSARLAGYNEQFF.

The rearrangement joins TRBV12-3 or TRBV12-4 to TRBJ2-7; no reliable D call. The CDR3 length is 14 residues. V lost 6 bases, J lost 7 bases, and 19 bases lay in between. CDR3 nucleotides: TGTGCCAGCAGGGACGGATCCACAAGAAGGGAGCAGTACTTC. Translation: CASRDGSTRREQYF.

This clonotype occurred a few times. The rearrangement uses TRBV20-1 and TRBJ2-5, with D possibly being TRBD1 (6 bases). The V and J ends lost 4 bases and 0 bases respectively, with 24 bases between them. This CDR3 spans 18 amino acids. CDR1 is DFQATT and CDR2 is SNEGSKA in the germline V gene (reference sequence). CDR3 loop: CSATGIGTNTPYQETQYF. The CDR3, as DNA: TGCAGTGCTACGGGGATAGGGACAAACACTCCGTACCAAGAGACCCAGTACTTC.